The clone carrying this T cell receptor beta chain was seen a few times. The CDR3 totals 14 residues. Germline lookup yields CDR1 MNHEY and CDR2 SVGAGI. The J segment lost 0 bases and the V segment lost 6 bases, leaving 4 bases of the junction unmatched. This entry is derived from a study of blood T cell repertoires in COVID-19. Study overall: Samples taken during acute and convalescent COVID-19 were collected in the United States, Italy and Spain. T cells, B-cell-depleted T cells, or PBMCs supplied cDNA or gDNA.

In the authors' workflow: Nucleated cell counts were estimated from reference gene primer amplification. This table comes from immunoSEQ multiplex PCR, and its TCRdb copy is limited to in-frame clones, with some not included. That table furnishes V, J and clone size, whereas the DNA furnished D and trimming. This table holds tens of thousands of clones, roughly 84% found once. Followed longitudinally, the Seattle patients had been enrolled during active infection. Sequenced material: peripheral blood. The clonotype comes from a man aged 25 to 40 with COVID-19, enrolled during active disease. The chain carries TRBV6-5 and TRBJ1-2; 7 bases match TRBD1. The CDR3 is CASRTGAANYGYTF. CDR3 coding DNA: TGTGCCAGCAGAACAGGGGCAGCTAACTATGGCTACACCTTC.